The TCR beta chain under discussion was sequenced for a study of technical replicates of blood from several donors. TCRdb keeps only in-frame clones here, not all; method: immunoSEQ multiplex PCR. In the table there are 83,000 or so clones, more than 80% of which are singletons. Germline CDR1 is LGHNT and CDR2 is FRNRAP. The length of the CDR3 is 11 residues. With 9 bases removed from V and 2 bases from J, the gap between germline ends came to 8 bases. The clonotype originates from a human donor in good health. Sequenced material: T cells isolated from PBMCs. The V call is TRBV12-5, the J call TRBJ2-7; D gene ambiguous. Here the CDR3 reads CARQKAYEQYF. The CDR3 DNA sequence: TGTGCTAGACAGAAGGCCTACGAGCAGTACTTC. Filled out from reference TRBV12-5 and TRBJ2-7, the complete variable domain reads DARVTQTPRHKVTEMGQEVTMRCQPILGHNTVFWYRQTMMQGLELLAYFRNRAPLDDSGMPKDRFSAEMPDATLATLKIQPSEPRDSAVYFCARQKAYEQYFGPGTRLTVT.